This entry concerns a single T cell receptor (beta chain). Germline V gene sequence: CDR1 MNHNY, CDR2 SVGAGI (reference sequence). CDR3 size: 15 residues. Trimming took off 0 bases at V and 3 bases at J, with 11 bases between the two ends. The sample originates from a study of blood T cell repertoires in COVID-19. Study as a whole: From the United States, Italy and Spain came samples of acute and convalescent COVID-19. In each case, the material was cDNA or gDNA derived from T cells, B-cell-depleted T cells, or PBMCs.

Per the original methods: Cell counts per sample came from amplifying reference gene primers. TCRdb's table, derived via immunoSEQ multiplex PCR, lists solely in-frame clones and lacks some. The DNA was the basis for D and trimming; V, J and clone size are from that table. There are fewer than 80,000 clones in the sample; roughly 80% occur only once, and 9.7% lies in the top ten. The source material was peripheral blood. This rearrangement joins TRBV6-6 to TRBJ1-1, with D uncertain. The receptor comes from a woman over 75 with acute or convalescent COVID-19. CDR3 residues: CASSYSPGRDTEAFF. The CDR3, as DNA: TGTGCCAGCAGTTACTCACCGGGGAGGGACACTGAAGCTTTCTTT.